This TCR beta chain appears in the sequencing data of a study of CD8 T cells in Susac syndrome. The authors reverse transcribed roughly 0.45 to 1 ug RNA with random hexamers. One entry per CDR3 protein, called by TCRdb with MiXCR from the immunoSEQ multiplex PCR reads. The sample contains 210,000 or so distinct CDR3 sequences, 94% of which appear only once. Sequenced sample: CD4+ T cells from PBMCs. The TCR comes from a human donor with Susac syndrome.

In DNA, the CDR3 is TGCAGTGCCGAGACAGGGACAGCCAATGAGCAGTTCTTC. This gives the protein CSAETGTANEQFF. The V call is TRBV20-1, the J call TRBJ2-1, with 7 bases matching TRBD1. The germline V gene has CDR1 DFQATT and CDR2 SNEGSKA (reference sequence). The CDR3 runs to 13 residues. J lost 6 bases, V lost 6 bases, and 8 bases had no gene match.